Below, one T cell receptor (beta chain) is given with its context. It lacks a known antigen. Base qualities are not provided; no much larger clone lies one nucleotide away. This sample is part of a study of siplizumab effects on memory and regulatory T cells (dated by TCRdb to between 2018 and 2020). Study-level background: The study examined how the anti-CD2 antibody siplizumab affects alloreactive T-cell subsets in allogeneic mixed lymphocyte reactions built from human PBMCs. Summary of the overall study and its limitations: Of the alloreactive CD4+ clones that could be mapped, the Treg-derived share averaged about 67% with siplizumab compared with under 30% in control reactions. Whether proliferating Tregs from siplizumab cultures actually had suppressive function was not functionally confirmed. A naive or memory phenotype could not be assigned to roughly 75-97% of proliferating CD4+ or CD8+ clones. Greater diversity appeared to be present in unstimulated naive T cells than in memory T cells, and a substantial contribution to the alloresponse seemed to be made by naive cells. Sequences below about 10^-5 frequency were poorly captured, so only a minor fraction of alloreactive clones could be mapped to unstimulated subsets. The cumulative frequency of alloreactive sequences that could be traced back to unstimulated CD4+ memory T cells was significantly reduced by siplizumab.

As encoded in the germline V gene, CDR1 is MNHEY while CDR2 is SVGAGI. V drops 6 bases and J drops 8 bases, leaving 10 bases in between. The CDR3 sequence holds 12 residues, the cysteine and phenylalanine included. Just the 36-base CDR3 DNA is kept, in frame starting at base 1. Library preparation was by the immunoSEQ multiplex PCR assay. The deep sequencing platform assayed about 90,000 TCR templates per sample. Genomic DNA extracted from sorted T cells was used for TCRbeta CDR3 sequencing. In the paper's pipeline: The R programming language was used for the clonal analysis of the TCRbeta CDR3 data. Comparing unstimulated samples against CFSE-low samples taken after the reaction was how alloreactive CD4+ and CD8+ clones were defined. Regulatory or non-regulatory origin was assigned to alloreactive CD4+ clones by matching of sequences to sorted unstimulated Treg and non-Treg repertoires. Held by TCRdb, this immuneACCESS table contains in-frame sequences only and omits some clones. Under half of the omission traces to an unresolved V gene where checked; the cause of the rest is unknown. The V and J calls and clone size were taken over from that table, and D and trimming were inferred from the DNA. This sample comprises 110,000 or so clones, approximately 92% of them detected only once. Clones ranked in the top ten supply approximately 0.17% of the sample.

Sorted unstimulated T cells, along with proliferating T cells recovered from mixed lymphocyte reactions, underwent TCRbeta CDR3 sequencing. Fresh whole blood from nine to ten HLA-typed healthy donors was used as the source from which PBMCs were isolated. Unstimulated CD4+ non-regulatory T cells were FACS-sorted to map the origin of alloreactive clones. Here the chain combines TRBV6-5 and TRBJ1-4; TRBD1 is possibly the D segment (6 matching bases). The sample comprised non-Treg CD4+ T cells sorted from blood. This specimen's cell subset or site label, per the study, means: FACS-sorted unstimulated CD4+ non-regulatory T cells. The TCR was taken from a human donor in good health. In nucleotide form, the sequence is TGTGCCAGCAGGAGGGGGACCGAAAAACTGTTTTTT. It is translated as CASRRGTEKLFF.